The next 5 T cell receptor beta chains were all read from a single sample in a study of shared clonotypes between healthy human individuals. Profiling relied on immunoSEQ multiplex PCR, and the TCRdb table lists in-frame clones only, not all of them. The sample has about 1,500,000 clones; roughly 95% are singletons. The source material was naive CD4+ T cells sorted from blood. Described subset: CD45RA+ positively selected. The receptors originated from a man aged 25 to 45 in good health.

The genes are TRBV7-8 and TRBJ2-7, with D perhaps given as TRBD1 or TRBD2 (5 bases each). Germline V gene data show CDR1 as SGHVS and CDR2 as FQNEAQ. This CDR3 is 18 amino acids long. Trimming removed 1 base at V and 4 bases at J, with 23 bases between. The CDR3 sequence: CASSLDQRKRGADYEQYF. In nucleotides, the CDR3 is TGTGCCAGCAGCTTAGATCAAAGAAAACGGGGCGCCGATTACGAGCAGTACTTC. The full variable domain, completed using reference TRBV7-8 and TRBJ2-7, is GAGVSQSPRYKVAKRGQDVALRCDPISGHVSLFWYQQALGQGPEFLTYFQNEAQLDKSGLPSDRFFAERPEGSVSTLKIQRTQQEDSAVYLCASSLDQRKRGADYEQYFGPGTRLTVT.

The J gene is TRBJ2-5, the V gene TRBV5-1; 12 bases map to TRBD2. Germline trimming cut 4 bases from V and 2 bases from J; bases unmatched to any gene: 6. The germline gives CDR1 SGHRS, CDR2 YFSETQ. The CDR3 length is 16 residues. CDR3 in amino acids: CASSTGLAGQQETQYF. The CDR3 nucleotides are TGCGCCAGCAGCACTGGACTAGCGGGACAGCAAGAGACCCAGTACTTC.

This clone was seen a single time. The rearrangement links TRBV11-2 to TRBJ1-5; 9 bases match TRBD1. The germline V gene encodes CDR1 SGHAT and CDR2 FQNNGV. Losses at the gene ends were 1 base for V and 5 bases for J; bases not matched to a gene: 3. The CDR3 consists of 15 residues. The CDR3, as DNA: TGTGCCAGCAGCTTAGGGGACAGGGCTCATCAGCCCCAGCATTTT. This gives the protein CASSLGDRAHQPQHF. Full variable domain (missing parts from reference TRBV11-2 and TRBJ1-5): EAGVAQSPRYKIIEKRQSVAFWCNPISGHATLYWYQQILGQGPKLLIQFQNNGVVDDSQLPKDRFSAERLKGVDSTLKIQPAKLEDSAVYLCASSLGDRAHQPQHFGDGTRLSIL.

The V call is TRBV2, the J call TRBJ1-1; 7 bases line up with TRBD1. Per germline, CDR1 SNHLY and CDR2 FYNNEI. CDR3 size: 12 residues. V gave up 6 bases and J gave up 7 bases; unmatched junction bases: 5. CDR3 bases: TGTGCCAGCAGCGAAAACAGGGGTGAAGCTTTCTTT. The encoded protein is CASSENRGEAFF.

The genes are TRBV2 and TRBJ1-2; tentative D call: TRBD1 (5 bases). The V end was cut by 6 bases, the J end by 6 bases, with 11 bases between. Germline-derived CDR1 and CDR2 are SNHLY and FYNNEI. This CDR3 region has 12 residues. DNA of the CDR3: TGTGCCAGCAGGAGGGGCGCGGATGGCTACACCTTC. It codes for CASRRGADGYTF.